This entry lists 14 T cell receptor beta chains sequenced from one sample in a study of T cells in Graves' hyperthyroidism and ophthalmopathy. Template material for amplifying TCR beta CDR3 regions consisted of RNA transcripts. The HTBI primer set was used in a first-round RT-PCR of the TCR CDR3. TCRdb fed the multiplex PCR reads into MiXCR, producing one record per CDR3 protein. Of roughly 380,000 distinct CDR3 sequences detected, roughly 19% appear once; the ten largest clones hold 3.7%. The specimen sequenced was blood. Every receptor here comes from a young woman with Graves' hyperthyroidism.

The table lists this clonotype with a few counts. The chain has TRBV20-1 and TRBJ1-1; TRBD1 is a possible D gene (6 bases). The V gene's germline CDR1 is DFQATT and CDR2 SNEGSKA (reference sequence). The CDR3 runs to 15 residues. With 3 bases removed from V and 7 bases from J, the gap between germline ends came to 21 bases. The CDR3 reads CSARSPRGARGEAFF. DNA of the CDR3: TGCAGTGCTAGGTCTCCGCGGGGGGCACGGGGTGAAGCTTTCTTT.

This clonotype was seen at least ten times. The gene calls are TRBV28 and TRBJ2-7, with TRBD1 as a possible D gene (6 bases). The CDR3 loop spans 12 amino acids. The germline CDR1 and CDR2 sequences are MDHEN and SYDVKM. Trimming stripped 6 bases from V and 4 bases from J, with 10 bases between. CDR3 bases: TGTGCCAGCAGCTCAGGGGTGTACGAGCAGTACTTC. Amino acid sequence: CASSSGVYEQYF.

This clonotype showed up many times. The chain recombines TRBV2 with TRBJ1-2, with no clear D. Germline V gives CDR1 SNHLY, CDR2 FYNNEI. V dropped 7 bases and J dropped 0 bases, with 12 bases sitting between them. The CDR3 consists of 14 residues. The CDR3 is CASNMEGSNYGYTF. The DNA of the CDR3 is TGTGCCAGCAATATGGAGGGATCTAACTATGGCTACACCTTC.

The chain's CDR3 is CASSYAATNYGYTF. In DNA form, the CDR3 reads TGTGCCAGCAGTTACGCCGCTACCAACTATGGCTACACCTTC. V usage is TRBV14 and J usage is TRBJ1-2; no clear D gene. This CDR3 is built from 14 residues. Germline loops: CDR1 SGHDN, CDR2 FVKESK. V was cut by 6 bases and J by 2 bases, with 13 bases left in between.

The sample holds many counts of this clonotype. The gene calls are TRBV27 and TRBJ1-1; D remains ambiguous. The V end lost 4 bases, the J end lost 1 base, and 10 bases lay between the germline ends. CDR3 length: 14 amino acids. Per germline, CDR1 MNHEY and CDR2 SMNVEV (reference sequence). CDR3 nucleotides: TGTGCCAGCAGTTCACATGGACGGAACACTGAAGCTTTCTTT. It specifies CASSSHGRNTEAFF.

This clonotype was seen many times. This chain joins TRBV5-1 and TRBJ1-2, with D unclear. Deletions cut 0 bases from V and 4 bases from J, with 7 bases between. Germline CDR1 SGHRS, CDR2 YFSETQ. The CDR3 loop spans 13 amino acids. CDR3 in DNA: TGCGCCAGCAGCTTGGACCAGGTCTATGGCTACACCTTC. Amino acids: CASSLDQVYGYTF.

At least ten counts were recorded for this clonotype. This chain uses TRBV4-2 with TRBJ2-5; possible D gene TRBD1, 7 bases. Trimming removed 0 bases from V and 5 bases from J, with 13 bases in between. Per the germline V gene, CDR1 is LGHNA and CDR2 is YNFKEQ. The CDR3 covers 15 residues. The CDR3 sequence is CASSQDATGRETQYF. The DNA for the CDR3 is TGTGCCAGCAGCCAAGATGCGACAGGGAGGGAGACCCAGTACTTC.

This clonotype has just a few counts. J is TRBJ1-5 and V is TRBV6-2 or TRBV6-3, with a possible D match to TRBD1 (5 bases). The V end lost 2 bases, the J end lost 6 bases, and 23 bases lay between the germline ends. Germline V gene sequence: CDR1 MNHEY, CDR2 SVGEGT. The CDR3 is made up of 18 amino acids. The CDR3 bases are TGTGCCAGCAGTTACCGCGCCGGTGGGGGTCCCGAGGGTCAGCCCCAGCATTTT. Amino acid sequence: CASSYRAGGGPEGQPQHF.

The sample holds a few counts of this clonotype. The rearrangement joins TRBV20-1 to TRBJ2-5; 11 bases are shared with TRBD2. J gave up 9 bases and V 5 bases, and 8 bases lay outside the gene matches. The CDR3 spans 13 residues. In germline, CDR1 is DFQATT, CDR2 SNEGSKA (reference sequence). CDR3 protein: CSAFSGGDEAQYF. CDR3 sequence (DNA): TGCAGTGCTTTTAGCGGGGGGGATGAGGCCCAGTACTTC.

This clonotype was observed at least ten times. CDR3 residues: CASNRTPNTEAFF. CDR3 coding DNA: TGTGCCAGCAACAGGACTCCGAACACTGAAGCTTTCTTT. The chain recombines TRBV6-2 or TRBV6-3 with TRBJ1-1, with a weak D call TRBD1 (5 bases). Trimming left V 7 bases short and J 1 base short, with 10 bases between. In germline, CDR1 is MNHEY, CDR2 SVGEGT. The CDR3 extends over 13 amino acids.

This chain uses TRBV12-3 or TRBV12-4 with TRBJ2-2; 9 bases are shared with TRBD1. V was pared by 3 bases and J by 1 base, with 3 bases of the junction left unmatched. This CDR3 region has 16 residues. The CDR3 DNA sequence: TGTGCCAGCAGTTTCTGGGACAGGGAGAACACCGGGGAGCTGTTTTTT. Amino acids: CASSFWDRENTGELFF.

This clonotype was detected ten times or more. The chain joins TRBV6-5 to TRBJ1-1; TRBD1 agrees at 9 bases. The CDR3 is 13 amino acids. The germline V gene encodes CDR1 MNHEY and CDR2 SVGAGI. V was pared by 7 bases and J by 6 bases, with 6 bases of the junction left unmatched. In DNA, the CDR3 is TGTGCCAGCACCCCGGACAGGGGACCTGAAGCTTTCTTT. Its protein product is CASTPDRGPEAFF.

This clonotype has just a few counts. CDR3 sequence: CASSPRTGYNEQFF. DNA of the CDR3: TGTGCCAGCAGTCCACGGACTGGCTACAATGAGCAGTTCTTC. This chain joins TRBV12-3 or TRBV12-4 and TRBJ2-1; a weak D match, TRBD2 (5 bases). Trimming cost V 5 bases and J 3 bases, with 11 bases left between them. The CDR3 consists of 14 residues.

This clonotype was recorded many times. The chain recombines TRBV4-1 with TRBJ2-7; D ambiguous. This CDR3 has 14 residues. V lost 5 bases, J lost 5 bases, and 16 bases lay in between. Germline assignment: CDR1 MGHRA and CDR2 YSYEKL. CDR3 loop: CASSYDPPDHEQYF. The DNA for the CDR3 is TGCGCCAGCAGCTACGATCCCCCTGACCACGAGCAGTACTTC.